The 27 T cell receptor beta chains in this list originate from one sample, sequenced in a study of blood T cell repertoires in COVID-19. Clones were sequenced by immunoSEQ multiplex PCR, and TCRdb holds only the in-frame ones, with some missing. The data hold a few hundred thousand clones, with 70% to 90% observed a single time. Sequenced sample: peripheral blood. The receptor source for this set is a human donor in a cohort sampled during active COVID-19.

This clone was found a few times. The chain links TRBV11-2 to TRBJ1-2, with 11 bases lining up with TRBD1. The germline CDR1 and CDR2 sequences are SGHAT and FQNNGV. V trimming: 0 bases; J trimming: 8 bases; junction bases outside the gene matches: 5. CDR3 length: 15 amino acids. The CDR3 DNA is TGTGCCAGCAGCTTAGAATCCGGGACAGGGGGAGGCTACACCTTC. Translating gives CASSLESGTGGGYTF.

This clone ranks as medium-sized (0.01 to 0.1%). V gene TRBV11-2 combines with J gene TRBJ2-3; TRBD1 is a possible D gene (5 bases). The ends were cut back, 5 bases at V and 4 bases at J, with 19 bases in the middle. This CDR3 is 16 amino acids long. Per the germline V gene, CDR1 is SGHAT and CDR2 is FQNNGV. CDR3 sequence: CASSLLPQGYPDTQYF. As DNA, the CDR3 is TGTGCCAGCAGCCTATTACCTCAGGGTTATCCAGATACGCAGTATTTT.

In its sample, this clone was seen many times. This chain joins TRBV7-9 and TRBJ2-7, with a weak D call TRBD2 (7 bases). V lost 2 bases to trimming and J lost 3 bases, with 20 bases between them. Germline loops: CDR1 SEHNR, CDR2 FQNEAQ (reference sequence). The length of the CDR3 is 17 residues. CDR3 nucleotides: TGTGCCAGCAGCTTATTGGGGGGGCAGGTAATGGGCTACGAGCAGTACTTC. Translation: CASSLLGGQVMGYEQYF.

The rearrangement uses TRBV19 and TRBJ2-7; 8 positions agree with TRBD1. The V and J ends lost 4 bases and 5 bases, in that order; junction bases with no gene match: 19. In germline, CDR1 is LNHDA, CDR2 SQIVND (reference sequence). There are 18 residues in the CDR3. This chain's CDR3 is CASSTDLERQGTEDEQYF. The CDR3 coding sequence is TGTGCCAGTAGTACCGACCTAGAGAGACAGGGGACAGAAGACGAGCAGTACTTC.

The V call is TRBV5-1, the J call TRBJ2-7, with 7 bases matching TRBD1. Germline V gives CDR1 SGHRS, CDR2 YFSETQ. CDR3 length: 13 residues. V was clipped by 6 bases and J by 6 bases; unmatched bases: 9. CDR3 sequence: CASNSRQGGEQYF. CDR3 nucleotides: TGCGCCAGCAATTCGCGACAGGGTGGCGAGCAGTACTTC.

The chain combines TRBV5-5 with TRBJ1-5; TRBD1 aligns across 8 bases. The V gene's germline CDR1 is SGHKS and CDR2 YYEKEE (reference sequence). CDR3 length: 14 amino acids. V was pared by 4 bases and J by 4 bases, with 4 bases of the junction left unmatched. The CDR3 DNA is TGTGCCAGCAGCCTGGGACAGGCTAATCAGCCCCAGCATTTT. Protein sequence: CASSLGQANQPQHF.

This clone turned up a few times. CDR3 nucleotide sequence: TGTGCCAGCAGGGAACCCCCAGGGATTGAAGCTTTCTTT. Translated: CASREPPGIEAFF. The chain uses TRBV7-9 and TRBJ1-1; TRBD1 is a possible D gene (5 bases). This CDR3 comprises 13 residues. Trimming removed 6 bases at V and 7 bases at J, with 15 bases between. CDR1 is SEHNR, CDR2 FQNEAQ, per germline (reference sequence).

V is TRBV4-1 and J is TRBJ2-3; the D is unclear. The germline V gene has CDR1 MGHRA and CDR2 YSYEKL. With 1 base removed from V and 1 base from J, the gap between germline ends came to 3 bases. The CDR3 is 13 residues long. CDR3 coding DNA: TGCGCCAGCAGCCAAGGGCGCACAGATACGCAGTATTTT. This encodes CASSQGRTDTQYF.

This sequence joins TRBV24-1 and TRBJ2-1; D might be TRBD2 (6 bases). Trimming took off 1 base at V and 4 bases at J, with 16 bases between the two ends. Germline V lookup: CDR1 KGHDR, CDR2 SFDVKD. The CDR3 covers 17 residues. Here the CDR3 reads CATSDFTAGREYNEQFF. DNA of the CDR3: TGTGCCACCAGTGATTTTACCGCGGGACGGGAATACAATGAGCAGTTCTTC.

V is TRBV5-6 and J is TRBJ1-2, with D tentatively TRBD1 (6 bases). From germline, CDR1 is SGHDT and CDR2 YYEEEE. Between the trimmed V and J ends, which lost 4 bases and 4 bases, there was a span of 20 bases. This CDR3 spans 16 amino acids. The CDR3 nucleotides read TGTGCCAGCAGCCCGTCTGAGGACAGTAGGGGCTATGGCTACACCTTC. It translates to CASSPSEDSRGYGYTF.

The chain carries TRBV3-1 (or the pseudogene TRBV3-2) and TRBJ1-4, with no clear D. Per the germline V gene, CDR1 is LGHDT and CDR2 is YNNKEL (reference sequence). With 7 bases removed from V and 4 bases from J, the gap between germline ends came to 16 bases. The CDR3 length is 15 residues. CDR3 in DNA: TGTGCCAGCACCCCGAACCCAGGATTTAATGAAAAACTGTTTTTT. Translating it yields CASTPNPGFNEKLFF.

The gene calls are TRBV6-5 and TRBJ2-3, with a weak D call TRBD1 (6 bases). The germline V gene has CDR1 MNHEY and CDR2 SVGAGI. Trimming cost V 0 bases and J 7 bases, with 14 bases left between them. CDR3 length: 15 residues. The CDR3 DNA follows: TGTGCCAGCAGTTACTCGGACAGACCCTCCCATACGCAGTATTTT. Protein: CASSYSDRPSHTQYF.

The CDR3 is CASSPPLQRGSRNEQFF. The CDR3 region has the DNA TGTGCCAGCAGCCCACCCCTCCAGCGGGGGTCGAGGAATGAGCAGTTCTTC. The chain carries TRBV9 and TRBJ2-1; 8 bases are shared with TRBD2. The germline gives CDR1 SGDLS, CDR2 YYNGEE. V lost 4 bases and J lost 7; bases outside the gene matches: 16. The CDR3 spans 17 residues.

The rearrangement uses TRBV24-1 and TRBJ2-5, with D unclear. The CDR3 contains 13 residues. V lost 2 bases, J lost 6 bases, and 9 bases lay in between. Germline CDR1 reads KGHDR; CDR2 reads SFDVKD. The CDR3 loop reads CATSDSRVKTQYF. Written as DNA, the CDR3 is TGTGCCACCAGTGATTCCCGGGTAAAGACCCAGTACTTC.

The chain employs TRBV7-6 and TRBJ2-3; TRBD1 matches 8 bases. CDR3 length equals 18 residues. Germline V gives CDR1 SGHVS, CDR2 FNYEAQ. After removal of 2 bases from V and 5 bases from J, the junction contained 15 bases not matched to a gene. The CDR3 here is CASSLFGRRGQREDTQYF. The CDR3 region has the DNA TGTGCCAGCAGCTTATTTGGTCGCAGGGGGCAAAGAGAAGATACGCAGTATTTT.

This rearrangement joins TRBV7-8 to TRBJ2-3; tentative D call: TRBD2 (5 bases). The V gene's germline CDR1 is SGHVS and CDR2 FQNEAQ. V was clipped by 2 bases and J by 5 bases, with 14 bases between them. The CDR3 length is 15 residues. CDR3 in amino acids: CASSLLRGVIDTQYF. CDR3 in DNA: TGTGCCAGCAGCTTATTACGGGGAGTGATAGATACGCAGTATTTT.

This rearrangement joins TRBV7-2 to TRBJ1-3; no clear D. V shed 1 base and J shed 8 bases, with 9 bases lying between them. Germline V gives CDR1 SGHTA, CDR2 FQGNSA. This CDR3 region has 13 residues. Here the CDR3 reads CASSLVVGDTIYF. CDR3 DNA: TGTGCCAGCAGCTTAGTGGTCGGGGACACCATATATTTT.

This clone appeared a few times. J is TRBJ2-7 and V is TRBV18, with D possibly being TRBD1 (6 bases). The CDR3 runs to 13 residues. V was shortened by 4 bases and J by 5 bases, with 12 bases between the two germline ends. The V gene's germline CDR1 is KGHSH and CDR2 LQKENI. The DNA of the CDR3 is TGTGCCAGCTCACTTTTACAGGGTAACGAGCAGTACTTC. Encoded protein: CASSLLQGNEQYF.

The chain uses TRBV6-5 and TRBJ1-1; D possibly corresponds to TRBD1 (5 bases). Trimming removed 4 bases from V and 1 base from J, with 10 bases in between. Germline values: CDR1 MNHEY, CDR2 SVGAGI. The CDR3 length is 14 residues. CDR3 loop: CASSSHRKNTEAFF. The DNA for the CDR3 is TGTGCCAGCAGTTCACACAGGAAGAACACTGAAGCTTTCTTT.

The sample holds a few counts of this clone. The chain combines TRBV6-5 with TRBJ2-7; maybe TRBD1 (6 bases). Trimming stripped 7 bases from V and 7 bases from J, with 17 bases between. Germline CDR1 and CDR2: MNHEY and SVGAGI. This CDR3 spans 13 amino acids. The CDR3 DNA reads TGTGCCAGCATGGGGGCGGTCCAACGGGAGCAGTACTTC. It encodes CASMGAVQREQYF.

The chain joins TRBV2 to TRBJ1-4; possibly TRBD1 for D (5 bases). Per germline, CDR1 SNHLY and CDR2 FYNNEI. This CDR3 is 15 amino acids long. V lost 3 bases, J lost 1 base, and 9 bases lay in between. CDR3 in DNA: TGTGCCAGCAGTGAGGCTCAGGGAACTAATGAAAAACTGTTTTTT. It is translated as CASSEAQGTNEKLFF.

This clone was picked up a small number of times. This chain uses TRBV14 with TRBJ2-3; TRBD2 is a possible D gene (6 bases). CDR1 is SGHDN and CDR2 is FVKESK in the germline V gene. The V end was cut by 4 bases, the J end by 0 bases, with 14 bases between. The CDR3 is 16 residues long. The CDR3 region is CASSPRAGASTDTQYF. CDR3 DNA: TGTGCCAGCAGCCCCAGAGCGGGTGCTAGCACAGATACGCAGTATTTT.

The chain uses TRBV2 and TRBJ2-7; TRBD1 might be the D (6 bases). Germline-derived CDR1 and CDR2 are SNHLY and FYNNEI. Between the trimmed V and J ends, which lost 3 bases and 7 bases, there was a span of 13 bases. The CDR3 sequence is 13 residues long. The CDR3 coding sequence is TGTGCCAGCAGTGATGACAGGCTGGGTGAGCAGTACTTC. As protein: CASSDDRLGEQYF.

In nucleotides, the CDR3 is TGTGCCAGCAGCTTAAGGGCCCCAGGGGGCACTGAAGCTTTCTTT. Translated, it gives CASSLRAPGGTEAFF. The V gene is TRBV7-9, the J gene TRBJ1-1; 7 nucleotides align to TRBD1. Trimming removed 2 bases from V and 4 bases from J; junction bases left unmatched: 7. The CDR3 length is 15 residues. Germline CDR1 SEHNR, CDR2 FQNEAQ (reference sequence).

The genes are TRBV13 and TRBJ1-1, with D possibly being TRBD1 (6 bases). This CDR3 contains 14 residues. V was cut by 4 bases and J by 1 base, with 10 bases left in between. CDR1 is PRHDT and CDR2 is FYEKMQ in the germline V gene (reference sequence). Here the CDR3 reads CASSYWTENTEAFF. CDR3 nucleotide sequence: TGTGCCAGCAGCTACTGGACAGAGAACACTGAAGCTTTCTTT.

This clone was counted only a few times. The chain has TRBV3-1 (or the pseudogene TRBV3-2) and TRBJ2-2; D not certain. The CDR3 length is 12 residues. Germline V lookup: CDR1 LGHDT, CDR2 YNNKEL (reference sequence). The V end was cut by 4 bases, the J end by 3 bases, with 3 bases between. CDR3 sequence reads: CASSRDTGELFF. CDR3 coding DNA: TGTGCCAGCAGCCGAGACACCGGGGAGCTGTTTTTT.

The rearrangement joins TRBV4-2 to TRBJ2-3; TRBD2 is a possible D gene (5 bases). V was pared by 0 bases and J by 3 bases, with 22 bases between. This CDR3 contains 19 residues. Germline-derived CDR1 and CDR2 are LGHNA and YNFKEQ. Here the CDR3 DNA reads TGTGCCAGCAGCCAAGATATTATGACTAACCCCAGATATACAGATACGCAGTATTTT. Translation gives CASSQDIMTNPRYTDTQYF.